This TCR beta chain emerged from a study of T-cell memory formation after mild COVID-19. Study outcomes and limitations: Day 15 to 85 contractors were CD4/CD8 balanced; later expanders leaned CD4+. CD4+ contracting clones were found mainly in CM and EM, and CD8+ ones in EMRA.

CDR3 size: 17 residues. Germline lookup yields CDR1 SEHNR and CDR2 FQNEAQ (reference sequence). J gave up 2 bases and V 0 bases, and 9 bases lay outside the gene matches. Libraries for TCRalpha and TCRbeta carried sample barcodes and unique molecular identifiers via 5'RACE. TCRdb called the 5' RACE reads again in MiXCR, with one record for every CDR3 protein. Among roughly 400,000 distinct CDR3 sequences listed, roughly 17% were seen once. A word on this clonotype: Its antigen is unidentified.

This sequence originates from a man aged 18 to 29 who had mild COVID-19 (a few samples of this study predate the infection). Cell type and time point are not known. V and J are TRBV7-9 and TRBJ2-7; TRBD1 matches 8 bases. The specimen was PBMCs or a T cell subset sorted from them (not recorded which). CDR3 nucleotides: TGTGCCAGCAGCTTAGCGCAGGGGGCGCGGCCCACCTACGAGCAGTACTTC. Its protein is CASSLAQGARPTYEQYF.